One and the same sample provided the 10 T cell receptor beta chains below, sequenced in a study of T cell repertoires in cytomegalovirus infection. MiXCR, run by TCRdb on the reads, gives a single entry per CDR3 protein. The repertoire holds some 590,000 distinct CDR3 sequences, with roughly 42% as singletons. Antigens of these TCRs are unknown. The starting material was cultured PBMCs, obtained from culture after CMV antigen stimulation. Receptor source: a human donor in good health (CMV status not recorded). Some clones in this sample may be carry-over from other donors' samples.

This sequence joins TRBV3-1 and TRBJ2-1; D is uncertain. The CDR3 length is 16 residues. Germline assignment: CDR1 LGHDT and CDR2 YNNKEL (reference sequence). Trimming took off 1 base at V and 0 bases at J, with 10 bases between the two ends. The CDR3 loop is CASSQGARTSYNEQFF. CDR3 bases: TGTGCCAGCAGCCAAGGGGCGCGGACCTCCTACAATGAGCAGTTCTTC.

This chain connects TRBV11-2 to TRBJ2-7, with 10 bases identical to TRBD2. Germline CDR1 reads SGHAT; CDR2 reads FQNNGV. This CDR3 is 16 amino acids long. Trimming cost V 5 bases and J 0 bases; bases outside gene matches: 7. The CDR3 spells CASSTTGTSDSYEQYF. The CDR3 bases are TGTGCCAGCAGCACTACCGGGACTAGCGACTCCTACGAGCAGTACTTC.

This clonotype was counted a few times. J is TRBJ2-6 and V is TRBV6-1, with D possibly TRBD2 on 5 matching bases. Germline-derived CDR1 and CDR2 are MNHNS and SASEGT. The V and J ends lost 6 bases and 3 bases respectively, with 9 bases between them. This CDR3 spans 14 amino acids. The CDR3 is CASRRAGGANVLTF. The CDR3 bases are TGTGCCAGCAGGAGGGCAGGTGGGGCCAACGTCCTGACTTTC.

J is TRBJ1-5 and V is TRBV12-3 or TRBV12-4; 7 bases align to TRBD1. The trim removed 4 bases at V and 2 bases at J, leaving 5 bases unmatched. This CDR3 region has 15 residues. The CDR3 bases are TGTGCCAGCAGTTCAATAGGGGGCCGCAATCAGCCCCAGCATTTT. Its protein product is CASSSIGGRNQPQHF.

The V call is TRBV19, the J call TRBJ2-7; tentative D call: TRBD1 (6 bases). Germline V gene data show CDR1 as LNHDA and CDR2 as SQIVND (reference sequence). V was clipped by 8 bases and J by 0 bases, with 11 bases between them. This CDR3 is 13 amino acids long. DNA of the CDR3: TGTGCCAGTCAGGGGCGTTACTCCTACGAGCAGTACTTC. It encodes CASQGRYSYEQYF.

This chain uses TRBV7-2 with TRBJ2-1; 8 bases are a match to TRBD2. The germline gives CDR1 SGHTA, CDR2 FQGNSA. The length of the CDR3 is 16 residues. With V trimmed by 5 bases and J by 4 bases, 10 bases remained unmatched. This CDR3 reads CASSPSRLAYYNEQFF. Written as DNA, the CDR3 is TGTGCCAGCAGCCCGAGTCGACTAGCGTATTACAATGAGCAGTTCTTC.

The chain links TRBV5-6 to TRBJ1-2; 11 bases align to TRBD1. CDR3 size: 15 residues. V was clipped by 4 bases and J by 8 bases; unmatched bases: 10. Germline V gene sequence: CDR1 SGHDT, CDR2 YYEEEE. The CDR3 protein is CASSGTFGQGAGYTF. The CDR3 nucleotides read TGTGCCAGCAGCGGCACGTTTGGACAGGGGGCCGGCTACACCTTC.

V is TRBV24-1 and J is TRBJ2-6; D not certain. The V gene's germline CDR1 is KGHDR and CDR2 SFDVKD. CDR3 length: 16 amino acids. The V end lost 4 bases, the J end lost 1 base, and 10 bases lay between the germline ends. The CDR3 sequence: CATSDPDYSGANVLTF. The CDR3 bases are TGTGCCACCAGTGACCCGGATTATTCTGGGGCCAACGTCCTGACTTTC.

V gene TRBV18 combines with J gene TRBJ1-2; D gene ambiguous. The V gene's germline CDR1 is KGHSH and CDR2 LQKENI. The CDR3 has 14 residues. Between the trimmed V and J ends, which lost 1 base and 6 bases, there was a span of 12 bases. The CDR3 loop reads CASSPLGQPDGYTF. CDR3 DNA: TGTGCCAGCTCACCACTTGGGCAGCCGGATGGCTACACCTTC.

The V and J genes are TRBV2 and TRBJ2-7, with D tentatively TRBD2 (5 bases). The CDR3 spans 11 residues. The germline V gene encodes CDR1 SNHLY and CDR2 FYNNEI. Trimming took 10 bases from V and 11 from J, leaving 18 bases between them. The CDR3: CATGNFEEEYF. The CDR3 coding sequence is TGTGCCACCGGGAATTTCGAAGAGGAGTACTTC.